This paragraph covers one T cell receptor (beta chain) sequence. The data stem from a study of TIL therapy for anti-PD-1-resistant metastatic lung cancer. Background on the study: Median patient age was approximately 58, ranging about 38-80 years. A few tumors were EGFR-mutant and two were ALK-rearranged.

This was the immunoSEQ v3 assay. Sequencing depth was some 2 million read pairs for survey level, about 5-6 million for deep. The protocol was immunoSEQ multiplex PCR, while the TCRdb copy is restricted to in-frame clones and leaves out a portion. The table has more than 45,000 clones, roughly 80% seen once. Indicated time point: pre-treatment sample, taken before nivolumab and TIL therapy. Per germline, CDR1 SNHLY and CDR2 FYNNEI. CDR3 length: 13 residues. Trimming stripped 4 bases from V and 8 bases from J, with 12 bases between. The rearrangement links TRBV2 to TRBJ2-1; D is ambiguous. The TCR comes from a person between 25 and 79 years old with non-small cell lung cancer. The sequencing used blood, collected at baseline. The CDR3, as DNA: TGTGCCAGCAGTGGCACTGGGTTCGATGAGCAGTTCTTC. This sequence encodes CASSGTGFDEQFF. The full variable domain, completed using reference TRBV2 and TRBJ2-1, is EPEVTQTPSHQVTQMGQEVILRCVPISNHLYFYWYRQILGQKVEFLVSFYNNEISEKSEIFDDQFSVERPDGSNFTLKIRSTKLEDSAMYFCASSGTGFDEQFFGPGTRLTVL.